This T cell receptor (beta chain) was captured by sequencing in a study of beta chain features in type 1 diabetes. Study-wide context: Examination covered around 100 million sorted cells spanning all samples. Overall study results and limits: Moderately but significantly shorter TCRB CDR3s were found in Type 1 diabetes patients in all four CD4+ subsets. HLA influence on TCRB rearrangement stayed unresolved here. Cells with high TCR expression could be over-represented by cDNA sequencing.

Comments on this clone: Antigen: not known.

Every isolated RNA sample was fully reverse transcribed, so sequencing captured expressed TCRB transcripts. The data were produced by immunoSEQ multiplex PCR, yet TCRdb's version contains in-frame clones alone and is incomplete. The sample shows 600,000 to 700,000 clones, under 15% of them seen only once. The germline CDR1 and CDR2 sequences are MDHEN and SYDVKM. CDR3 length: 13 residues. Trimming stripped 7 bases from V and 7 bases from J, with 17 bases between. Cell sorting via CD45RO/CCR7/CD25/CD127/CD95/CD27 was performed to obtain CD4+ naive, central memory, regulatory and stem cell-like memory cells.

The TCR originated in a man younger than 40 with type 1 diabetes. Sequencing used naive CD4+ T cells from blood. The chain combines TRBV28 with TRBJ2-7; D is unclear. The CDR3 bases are TGTGCCAGCATCGACCCAGGCCCTCAGGAGCAGTACTTC. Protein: CASIDPGPQEQYF.